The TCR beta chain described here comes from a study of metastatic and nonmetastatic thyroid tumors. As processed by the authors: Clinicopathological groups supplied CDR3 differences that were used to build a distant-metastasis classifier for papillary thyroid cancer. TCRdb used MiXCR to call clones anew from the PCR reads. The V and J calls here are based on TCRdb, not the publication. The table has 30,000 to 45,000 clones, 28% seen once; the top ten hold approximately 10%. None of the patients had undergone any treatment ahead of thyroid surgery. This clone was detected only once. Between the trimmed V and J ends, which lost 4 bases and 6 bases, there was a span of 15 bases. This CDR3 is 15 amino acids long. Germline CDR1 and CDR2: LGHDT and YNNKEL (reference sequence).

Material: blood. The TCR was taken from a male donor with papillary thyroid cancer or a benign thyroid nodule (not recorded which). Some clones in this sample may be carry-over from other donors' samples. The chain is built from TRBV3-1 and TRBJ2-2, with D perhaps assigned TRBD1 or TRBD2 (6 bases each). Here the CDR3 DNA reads TGTGCCAGCAGCCTCCGAGGGGGGCTTGCCGGGGAGCTGTTTTTT. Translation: CASSLRGGLAGELFF. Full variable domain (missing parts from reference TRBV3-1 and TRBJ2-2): DTAVSQTPKYLVTQMGNDKSIKCEQNLGHDTMYWYKQDSKKFLKIMFSYNNKELIINETVPNRFSPKSPDKAHLNLHINSLELGDSAVYFCASSLRGGLAGELFFGEGSRLTVL.